The 29 T cell receptor beta chains in this list originate from one sample, sequenced in a study of lymphopenia after photon versus proton radiotherapy. TCRdb's table, derived via immunoSEQ multiplex PCR, lists solely in-frame clones and lacks some. The sample lists about 25,000 clones; approximately 86% were seen once. Sequencing used peripheral blood, obtained from a patient treated with photon-based radiotherapy. The receptors were gathered from a man aged 45 to 65 with gastric cancer.

This clone was seen only once. DNA for the CDR3: TGTGCCAGCAGTACAGGGGGGGCCAACGTCCTGACTTTC. As protein: CASSTGGANVLTF. V usage is TRBV6-4 and J usage is TRBJ2-6; a weak D match, TRBD1 (6 bases). V was shortened by 5 bases and J by 4 bases, with 6 bases between the two germline ends. CDR3 length equals 13 residues. In germline, CDR1 is MRHNA, CDR2 SNTAGT.

The chain links TRBV11-1 to TRBJ2-3, with D hard to call. Trimming pared 5 bases from V and 6 bases from J, leaving 9 bases between. The CDR3 contains 12 residues. Germline V lookup: CDR1 SGHAT, CDR2 FQDESV (reference sequence). For the CDR3, the DNA is TGTGCCAGCAGCGATCGTCGGGATACGCAGTATTTT. Encoded protein: CASSDRRDTQYF.

The chain employs TRBV7-3 and TRBJ2-3; D unclear. This CDR3 spans 13 amino acids. Germline CDR1 is SGHTA and CDR2 is FQGTGA. V gave up 5 bases and J gave up 7 bases, with 13 bases separating them. The CDR3 DNA reads TGTGCCAGCAGCCCCGCCGCCAAATATACGCAGTATTTT. Its protein is CASSPAAKYTQYF.

The chain uses TRBV7-2 and TRBJ1-1; possible D gene TRBD1, 5 bases. The length of the CDR3 is 13 residues. Trimming removed 3 bases from V and 6 bases from J, with 11 bases in between. Looked up from germline, CDR1 is SGHTA and CDR2 is FQGNSA. The CDR3 nucleotides read TGTGCCAGCAGCTTCCTAGGGGTTTCTGAAGCTTTCTTT. Translated, it gives CASSFLGVSEAFF.

As DNA, the CDR3 is TGTGCCATCAGGGGGACGCTCTACGAGCAGTACTTC. Amino acid sequence: CAIRGTLYEQYF. The chain employs TRBV10-3 and TRBJ2-7, with D possibly being TRBD1 or TRBD2 (5 bases each). This CDR3 has 12 residues. Germline loops: CDR1 ENHRY, CDR2 SYGVKD. V gave up 6 bases and J gave up 3 bases, with 9 bases separating them.

The gene calls are TRBV7-2 and TRBJ2-3; D gene ambiguous. CDR1 and CDR2 from the germline V gene are SGHTA and FQGNSA. The V gene lost 8 bases and the J gene lost 6 bases, with 3 bases spanning the gap. The CDR3 spans 9 residues. The CDR3 sequence is CASGDTQYF. In DNA, the CDR3 is TGTGCCAGCGGGGATACGCAGTATTTT. Full variable domain (rest looked up from reference TRBV7-2 and TRBJ2-3): GAGVSQSPSNKVTEKGKDVELRCDPISGHTALYWYRQSLGQGLEFLIYFQGNSAPDKSGLPSDRFSAERTGGSVSTLTIQRTQQEDSAVYLCASGDTQYFGPGTRLTVL.

This clone was observed a few times. The rearrangement uses TRBV5-1 and TRBJ2-5, with D possibly matching TRBD2 (6 bases). The V and J ends lost 3 bases and 3 bases respectively, with 9 bases between them. The CDR3 has 13 amino acids. CDR1 SGHRS and CDR2 YFSETQ come from the germline V gene. CDR3 sequence reads: CASSYGGEETQYF. DNA for the CDR3: TGCGCCAGCAGCTACGGGGGTGAAGAGACCCAGTACTTC.

This chain joins TRBV11-2 and TRBJ2-1; TRBD1 aligns across 8 bases. V trimming: 5 bases; J trimming: 7 bases; junction bases outside the gene matches: 10. CDR3 length: 15 amino acids. Germline values: CDR1 SGHAT, CDR2 FQNNGV. The CDR3 region is CASSLRDRFVNEQFF. For the CDR3, the DNA is TGTGCCAGCAGCCTCCGGGACAGGTTTGTGAATGAGCAGTTCTTC.

The CDR3 coding sequence is TGTGCCACCAGCAGAGATTCGGTTGGCTACGAGCAGTACGTC. Protein: CATSRDSVGYEQYV. The rearrangement joins TRBV15 to TRBJ2-7; unclear D gene. The CDR3 has 14 residues. The V end lost 0 bases, the J end lost 3 bases, and 9 bases lay between the germline ends. From germline, CDR1 is LNHNV and CDR2 YYDKDF (reference sequence).

V usage is TRBV30 and J usage is TRBJ1-1; no clear D gene. V dropped 2 bases and J dropped 1 base, with 2 bases sitting between them. Germline loops: CDR1 GTSNPN, CDR2 SVGIG (reference sequence). The CDR3 consists of 11 residues. The CDR3 DNA follows: TGTGCCTGGAGTCGGAACACTGAAGCTTTCTTT. Translating gives CAWSRNTEAFF.

A note on this clone: The junction departs from the called germline gene at one end, perhaps through a read error. The gene calls are TRBV6-1 and TRBJ2-5; D uncertain. This CDR3 is 12 amino acids long. Germline lookup yields CDR1 MNHNS and CDR2 SASEGT. CDR3 DNA sequence: TGTGCCAGCAATGGACCCCTCGAGAGCTTGAACTTC. It codes for CASNGPLESLNF.

The chain couples TRBV15 to TRBJ2-1; D gene unclear. Germline-derived CDR1 and CDR2 are LNHNV and YYDKDF (reference sequence). Trimming removed 1 base from V and 0 bases from J, with 10 bases in between. The CDR3 has 16 residues. The CDR3 bases are TGTGCCACCAGCAGAGTAGGCAGCATCTCCTACAATGAGCAGTTCTTC. Residues: CATSRVGSISYNEQFF.

This clone was detected once. This chain joins TRBV29-1 and TRBJ2-1, with a possible D match to TRBD1 (6 bases). Germline CDR1 SQVTM, CDR2 ANQGSEA. The CDR3 contains 12 residues. Trimming removed 8 bases at V and 5 bases at J, with 13 bases between. In DNA form, the CDR3 reads TGCAGCCCCAGGGGAGAAAACAATGAGCAGTTCTTC. It specifies CSPRGENNEQFF.

V is TRBV6-1 and J is TRBJ1-6; D not certain. Deletions cut 2 bases from V and 5 bases from J, with 7 bases between. This CDR3 region has 14 residues. Germline CDR1 and CDR2: MNHNS and SASEGT. CDR3: CASSESLNNSPLHF. The CDR3 region has the DNA TGTGCCAGCAGTGAATCTCTGAATAATTCACCCCTCCACTTT.

V usage is TRBV7-3 and J usage is TRBJ2-3; 9 positions agree with TRBD2. V gave up 1 base and J gave up 1 base; unmatched junction bases: 0. CDR3 length: 15 amino acids. Germline V lookup: CDR1 SGHTA, CDR2 FQGTGA. The CDR3 region is CASSLIAGGTDTQYF. CDR3 nucleotides: TGTGCCAGCAGCTTAATAGCGGGGGGCACAGATACGCAGTATTTT.

The V gene is TRBV5-1, the J gene TRBJ2-2, with 7 nucleotides matching TRBD2. Trimming at V came to 3 bases and at J to 3 bases, leaving 2 bases not matched to a gene. This CDR3 is 14 amino acids long. CDR1 is SGHRS and CDR2 is YFSETQ in the germline V gene. The CDR3 protein is CASSSRGDTGELFF. CDR3 coding DNA: TGCGCCAGCAGCTCCCGGGGGGACACCGGGGAGCTGTTTTTT.

The chain combines TRBV11-2 with TRBJ2-7, with a possible D match to TRBD1 (5 bases). Trimming shortened V by 4 bases and J by 3 bases, and 10 bases separated the two germline ends. Per the germline V gene, CDR1 is SGHAT and CDR2 is FQNNGV. This CDR3 spans 13 amino acids. The CDR3 DNA reads TGTGCCAGCAGCTCCCGAGGACACTACGAGCAGTACGTC. It yields the protein CASSSRGHYEQYV.

This chain uses TRBV29-1 with TRBJ1-2; 8 bases fit TRBD1. This CDR3 comprises 13 residues. The germline V gene has CDR1 SQVTM and CDR2 ANQGSEA. The junction had 6 bases not matched to a gene; V was cut back by 5 bases and J by 4 bases. DNA for the CDR3: TGCAGCGTTCAGGGGGCGCGGAGCTATGGCTACACCTTC. Encoded protein: CSVQGARSYGYTF.

The rearrangement uses TRBV5-6 and TRBJ2-7; the D gene is possibly TRBD1 (5 bases). The germline V and J ends were trimmed by 1 base and 2 bases, with 7 bases remaining between them. Germline CDR1 is SGHDT and CDR2 is YYEEEE. The CDR3 totals 13 residues. CDR3 protein: CASSLQGPYEQYV. CDR3 bases: TGTGCCAGCAGCTTGCAGGGCCCCTACGAGCAGTACGTC.

In its sample, this clone was seen once. This chain links TRBV2 with TRBJ1-2; weak D call: TRBD1 (5 bases). Germline V lookup: CDR1 SNHLY, CDR2 FYNNEI. This CDR3 spans 12 amino acids. V dropped 8 bases and J dropped 4 bases, with 11 bases sitting between them. In nucleotides, the CDR3 is TGTGCCAGCGGGGTTGGGGGCTATGGCTACACCTTC. This gives the protein CASGVGGYGYTF.

The gene calls are TRBV19 and TRBJ2-5, with no clear D. Trimming removed 3 bases at V and 4 bases at J, with 9 bases between. The CDR3 extends over 13 amino acids. CDR1 is LNHDA, CDR2 SQIVND, per germline (reference sequence). The CDR3 protein is CASSIARPETQYF. Here the CDR3 DNA reads TGTGCCAGTAGTATCGCCCGCCCAGAGACCCAGTACTTC.

V is TRBV7-9 and J is TRBJ2-3, with 10 bases identical to TRBD2. This CDR3 spans 15 amino acids. Germline-derived CDR1 and CDR2 are SEHNR and FQNEAQ (reference sequence). V trimming: 5 bases; J trimming: 4 bases; junction bases outside the gene matches: 6. This CDR3 reads CASSRSGGRADTQYF. DNA for the CDR3: TGTGCCAGCAGCCGTAGCGGGGGGAGGGCAGATACGCAGTATTTT.

The chain employs TRBV7-6 and TRBJ2-3; D uncertain. Per germline, CDR1 SGHVS and CDR2 FNYEAQ. Trimming removed 1 base at V and 10 bases at J, with 12 bases between. CDR3 length: 13 amino acids. The DNA for the CDR3 is TGTGCCAGCAGCTTAGGCGTGGGAAGTCCGCAGTATTTT. Translating it yields CASSLGVGSPQYF.

The chain carries TRBV11-2 and TRBJ2-7, with a tentative D call TRBD2 (5 bases). Germline CDR1 SGHAT, CDR2 FQNNGV. Trimming pared 5 bases from V and 4 bases from J, leaving 12 bases between. This CDR3 region has 13 residues. The CDR3 sequence is CASSHPPGYEQYV. CDR3 nucleotide sequence: TGTGCCAGCAGCCATCCCCCGGGGTACGAGCAGTACGTC.

The V and J genes are TRBV5-4 and TRBJ1-2; D not resolved. The ends were cut back, 5 bases at V and 0 bases at J, with 8 bases in the middle. CDR1 and CDR2 from the germline V gene are SGHNT and YYREEE (reference sequence). This CDR3 comprises 13 residues. The CDR3 spells CASSFDSNYGYTF. The CDR3 DNA reads TGTGCCAGCAGTTTTGACTCTAACTATGGCTACACCTTC.

The chain is built from TRBV5-1 and TRBJ1-3; D call uncertain. CDR1 and CDR2 from the germline V gene are SGHRS and YFSETQ. The CDR3 extends over 16 amino acids. The germline V and J ends were trimmed by 2 bases and 3 bases, with 15 bases remaining between them. CDR3 in DNA: TGCGCCAGCAGCTTAGGAAGTGCGAGATTTGGAAACACCATATATTTT. It yields the protein CASSLGSARFGNTIYF.

V and J are TRBV19 and TRBJ1-5; D remains unclear. Trimming took off 2 bases at V and 2 bases at J, with 13 bases between the two ends. Germline V gene data show CDR1 as LNHDA and CDR2 as SQIVND (reference sequence). The CDR3 spans 16 residues. The CDR3 spells CASSIMTFGGNQPQHF. In nucleotides, the CDR3 is TGTGCCAGTAGTATAATGACGTTTGGGGGCAATCAGCCCCAGCATTTT.

This clone was counted a few times. This rearrangement joins TRBV7-3 to TRBJ1-3; 7 positions agree with TRBD1. This CDR3 comprises 16 residues. J gave up 0 bases and V 6 bases, and 8 bases lay outside the gene matches. CDR1 is SGHTA, CDR2 FQGTGA, per germline. CDR3 sequence reads: CASSETGAPSGNTIYF. In DNA, the CDR3 is TGTGCCAGCAGTGAAACAGGGGCTCCCTCTGGAAACACCATATATTTT.

This clone was seen only once. The chain couples TRBV11-3 to TRBJ2-6; D is uncertain. The CDR3 runs to 13 residues. The germline CDR1 and CDR2 sequences are SGHNT and YENEEA. Deletions cut 5 bases from V and 1 base from J, with 3 bases between. The DNA of the CDR3 is TGTGCCAGCAGCCGTTCTGGGGCCAACGTCCTGACTTTC. Amino acid sequence: CASSRSGANVLTF.